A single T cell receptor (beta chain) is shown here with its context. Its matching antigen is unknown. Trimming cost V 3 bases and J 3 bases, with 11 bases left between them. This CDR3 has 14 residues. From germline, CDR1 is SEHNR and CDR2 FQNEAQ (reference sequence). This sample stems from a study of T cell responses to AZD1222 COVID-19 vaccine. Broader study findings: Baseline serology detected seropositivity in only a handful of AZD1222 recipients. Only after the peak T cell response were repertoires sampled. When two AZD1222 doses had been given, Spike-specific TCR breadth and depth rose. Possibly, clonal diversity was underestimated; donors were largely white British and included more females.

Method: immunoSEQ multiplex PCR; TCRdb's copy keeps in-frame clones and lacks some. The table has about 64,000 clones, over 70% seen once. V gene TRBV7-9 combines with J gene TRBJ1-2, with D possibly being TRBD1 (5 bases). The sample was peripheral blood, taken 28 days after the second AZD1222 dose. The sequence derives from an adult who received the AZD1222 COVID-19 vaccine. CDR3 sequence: CASSFAGHDYGYTF. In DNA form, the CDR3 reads TGTGCCAGCAGCTTCGCAGGGCACGACTATGGCTACACCTTC.